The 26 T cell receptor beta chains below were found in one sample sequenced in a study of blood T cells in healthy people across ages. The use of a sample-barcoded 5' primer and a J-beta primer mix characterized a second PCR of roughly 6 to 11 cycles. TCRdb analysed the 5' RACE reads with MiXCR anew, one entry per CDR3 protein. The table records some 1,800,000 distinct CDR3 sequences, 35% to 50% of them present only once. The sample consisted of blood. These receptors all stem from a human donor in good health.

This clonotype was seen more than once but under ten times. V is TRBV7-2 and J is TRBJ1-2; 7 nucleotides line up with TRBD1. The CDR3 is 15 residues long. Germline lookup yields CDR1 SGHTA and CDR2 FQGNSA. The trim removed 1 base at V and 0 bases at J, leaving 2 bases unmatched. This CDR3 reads CASSLDGTANYGYTF. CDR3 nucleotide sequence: TGTGCCAGCAGCTTAGACGGGACAGCTAACTATGGCTACACCTTC.

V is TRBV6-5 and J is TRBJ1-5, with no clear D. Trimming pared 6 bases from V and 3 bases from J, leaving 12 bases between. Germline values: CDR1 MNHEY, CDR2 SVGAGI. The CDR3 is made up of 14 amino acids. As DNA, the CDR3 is TGTGCCAGCAGCGGTGGGTCATTCAATCAGCCCCAGCATTTT. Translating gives CASSGGSFNQPQHF.

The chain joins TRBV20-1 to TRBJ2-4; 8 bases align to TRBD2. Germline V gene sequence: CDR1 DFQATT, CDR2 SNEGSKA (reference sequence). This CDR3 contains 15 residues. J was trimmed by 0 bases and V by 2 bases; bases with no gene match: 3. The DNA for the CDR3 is TGCAGTGCTAGAAAAGCGGGGGAAGCCAAAAACATTCAGTACTTC. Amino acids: CSARKAGEAKNIQYF.

The CDR3 DNA is TGCAGCGTTGGCAAAACAACCTACGAGCAGTACTTC. Its translation: CSVGKTTYEQYF. This rearrangement joins TRBV29-1 to TRBJ2-7; no definite D call. V gave up 4 bases and J gave up 2 bases, with 9 bases separating them. Germline values: CDR1 SQVTM, CDR2 ANQGSEA. The CDR3 has 12 amino acids.

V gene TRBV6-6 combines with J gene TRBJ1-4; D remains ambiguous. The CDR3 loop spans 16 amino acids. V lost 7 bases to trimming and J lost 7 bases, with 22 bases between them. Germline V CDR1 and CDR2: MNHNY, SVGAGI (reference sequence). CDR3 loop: CASTSLRRQEGEKLFF. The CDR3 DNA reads TGTGCCAGCACCTCGTTAAGACGTCAGGAGGGTGAAAAACTGTTTTTT.

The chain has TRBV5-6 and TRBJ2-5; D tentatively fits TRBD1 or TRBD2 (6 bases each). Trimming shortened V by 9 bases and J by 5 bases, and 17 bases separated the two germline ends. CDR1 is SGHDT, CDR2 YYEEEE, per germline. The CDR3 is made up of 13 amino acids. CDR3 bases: TGTGCCACTTCTACGGGGGCGGGGGAGACCCAGTACTTC. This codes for CATSTGAGETQYF.

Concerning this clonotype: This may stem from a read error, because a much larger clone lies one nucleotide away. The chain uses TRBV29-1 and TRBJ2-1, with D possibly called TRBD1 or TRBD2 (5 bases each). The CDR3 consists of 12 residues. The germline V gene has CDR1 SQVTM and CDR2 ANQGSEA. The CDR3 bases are TGCAGCGTTGGGGGGTCCTACAATGAGCAGGTCTTC. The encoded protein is CSVGGSYNEQVF.

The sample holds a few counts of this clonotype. The DNA of the CDR3 is TGTGCCAGCAGTCCAGGACAGCCGGGTTACTATGGCTACACCTTC. Translating it yields CASSPGQPGYYGYTF. The chain joins TRBV12-3 or TRBV12-4 to TRBJ1-2; TRBD1 is a possible D gene (6 bases). With 5 bases removed from V and 3 bases from J, the gap between germline ends came to 16 bases. The length of the CDR3 is 15 residues.

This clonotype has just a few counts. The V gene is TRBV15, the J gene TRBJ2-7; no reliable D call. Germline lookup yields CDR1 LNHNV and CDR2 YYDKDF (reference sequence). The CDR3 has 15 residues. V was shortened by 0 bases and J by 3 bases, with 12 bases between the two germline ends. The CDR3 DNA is TGTGCCACCAGCAGAGATGGTGGCGGCCTCTACGAGCAGTACTTC. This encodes CATSRDGGGLYEQYF.

As DNA, the CDR3 is TGTGCCAGCAGCCAAGATGGTGTTCGGCGGGGGGAAGAGACCCAGTACTTC. This codes for CASSQDGVRRGEETQYF. V and J are TRBV4-2 and TRBJ2-5; 8 bases map to TRBD2. CDR3 size: 17 residues. V lost 0 bases, J lost 3 bases, and 9 bases stayed unmatched. The germline V gene has CDR1 LGHNA and CDR2 YNFKEQ.

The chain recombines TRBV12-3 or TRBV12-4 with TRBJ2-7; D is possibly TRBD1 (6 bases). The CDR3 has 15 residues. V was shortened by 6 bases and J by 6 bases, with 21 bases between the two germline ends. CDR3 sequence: CASSHKGQGNSEQYF. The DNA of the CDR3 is TGTGCCAGCAGCCATAAGGGGCAGGGGAATAGCGAGCAGTACTTC.

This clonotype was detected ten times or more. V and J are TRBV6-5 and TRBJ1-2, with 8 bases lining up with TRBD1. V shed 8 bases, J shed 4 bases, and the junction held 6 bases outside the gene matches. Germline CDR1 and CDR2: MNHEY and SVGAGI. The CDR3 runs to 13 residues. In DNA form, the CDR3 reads TGTGCCAGCTCCAGGGGGCAGAGCTATGGCTACACCTTC. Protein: CASSRGQSYGYTF.

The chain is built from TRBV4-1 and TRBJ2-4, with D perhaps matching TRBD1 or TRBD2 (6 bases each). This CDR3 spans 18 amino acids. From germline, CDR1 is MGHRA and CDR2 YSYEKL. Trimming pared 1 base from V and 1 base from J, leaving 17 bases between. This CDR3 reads CASSQGGAVGFAKNIQYF. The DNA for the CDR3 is TGCGCCAGCAGCCAAGGGGGGGCGGTGGGGTTCGCCAAAAACATTCAGTACTTC.

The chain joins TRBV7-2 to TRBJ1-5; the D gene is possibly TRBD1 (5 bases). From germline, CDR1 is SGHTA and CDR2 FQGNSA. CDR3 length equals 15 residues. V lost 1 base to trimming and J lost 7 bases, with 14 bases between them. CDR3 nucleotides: TGTGCCAGCAGCTTAGGGATGGGGGTACGGCAGCCCCAGCATTTT. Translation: CASSLGMGVRQPQHF.

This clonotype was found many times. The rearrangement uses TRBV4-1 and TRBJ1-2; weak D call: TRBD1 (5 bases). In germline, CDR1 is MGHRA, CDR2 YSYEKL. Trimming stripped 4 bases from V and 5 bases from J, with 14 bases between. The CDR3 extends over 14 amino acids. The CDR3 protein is CASSPRAEGYGYTF. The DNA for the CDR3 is TGCGCCAGCAGCCCCCGGGCCGAGGGGTATGGCTACACCTTC.

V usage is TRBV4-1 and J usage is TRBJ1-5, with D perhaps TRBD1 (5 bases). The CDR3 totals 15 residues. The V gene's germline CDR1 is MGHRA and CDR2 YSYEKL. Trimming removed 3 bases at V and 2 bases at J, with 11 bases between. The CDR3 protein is CASSQGPWGNQPQHF. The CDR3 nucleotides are TGCGCCAGCAGCCAGGGGCCATGGGGCAATCAGCCCCAGCATTTT.

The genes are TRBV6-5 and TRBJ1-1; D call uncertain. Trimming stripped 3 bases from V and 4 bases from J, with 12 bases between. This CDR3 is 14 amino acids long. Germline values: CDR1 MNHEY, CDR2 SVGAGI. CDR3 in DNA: TGTGCCAGCAGTTATTCTGCTCTGGGCACTGAAGCTTTCTTT. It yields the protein CASSYSALGTEAFF.

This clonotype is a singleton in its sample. CDR3 nucleotide sequence: TGCGCCAGCAGCTTGTTTGAGAGCTCCTACGAGCAGTACTTC. Amino acid sequence: CASSLFESSYEQYF. The chain links TRBV5-1 to TRBJ2-7; D is unclear. V was trimmed by 1 base and J by 0 bases, leaving 8 bases between them. The germline V gene has CDR1 SGHRS and CDR2 YFSETQ. The length of the CDR3 is 14 residues.

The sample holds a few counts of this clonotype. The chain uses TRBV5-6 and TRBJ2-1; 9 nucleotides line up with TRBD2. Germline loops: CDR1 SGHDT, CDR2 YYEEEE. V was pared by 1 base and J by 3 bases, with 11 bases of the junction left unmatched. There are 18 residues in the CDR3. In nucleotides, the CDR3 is TGTGCCAGCAGCTTGAGTATCAGCGGGGGGCTGGGCTACAATGAGCAGTTCTTC. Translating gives CASSLSISGGLGYNEQFF.

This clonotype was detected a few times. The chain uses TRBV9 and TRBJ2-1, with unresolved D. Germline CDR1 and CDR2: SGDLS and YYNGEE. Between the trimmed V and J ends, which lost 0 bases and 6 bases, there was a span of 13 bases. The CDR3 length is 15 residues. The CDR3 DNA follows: TGTGCCAGCAGCGTAGGTGCCGGGCGCGGCAATGAGCAGTTCTTC. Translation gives CASSVGAGRGNEQFF.

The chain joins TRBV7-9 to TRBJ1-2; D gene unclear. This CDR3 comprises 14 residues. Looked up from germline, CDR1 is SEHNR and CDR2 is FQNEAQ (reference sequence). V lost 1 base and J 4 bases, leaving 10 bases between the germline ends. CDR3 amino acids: CASSLGTSGYGYTF. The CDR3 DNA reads TGTGCCAGCAGCTTAGGGACTTCGGGCTATGGCTACACCTTC. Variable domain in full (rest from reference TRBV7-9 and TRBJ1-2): DTGVSQNPRHKITKRGQNVTFRCDPISEHNRLYWYRQTLGQGPEFLTYFQNEAQLEKSRLLSDRFSAERPKGSFSTLEIQRTEQGDSAMYLCASSLGTSGYGYTFGSGTRLTVV.

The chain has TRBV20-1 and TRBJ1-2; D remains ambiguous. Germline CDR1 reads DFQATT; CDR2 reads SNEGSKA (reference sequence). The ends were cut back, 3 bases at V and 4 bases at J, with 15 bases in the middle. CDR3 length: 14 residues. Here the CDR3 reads CSASGPVMGYGYTF. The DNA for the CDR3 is TGCAGTGCTAGTGGACCGGTTATGGGCTATGGCTACACCTTC.

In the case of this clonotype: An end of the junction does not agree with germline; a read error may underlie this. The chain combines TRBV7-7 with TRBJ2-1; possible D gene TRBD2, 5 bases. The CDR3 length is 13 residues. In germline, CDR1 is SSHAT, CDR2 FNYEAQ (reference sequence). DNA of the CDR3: TGTGCTAGCAGCTTAGGAGTTGGGAGTGAGCAGTTCTTC. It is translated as CASSLGVGSEQFF.

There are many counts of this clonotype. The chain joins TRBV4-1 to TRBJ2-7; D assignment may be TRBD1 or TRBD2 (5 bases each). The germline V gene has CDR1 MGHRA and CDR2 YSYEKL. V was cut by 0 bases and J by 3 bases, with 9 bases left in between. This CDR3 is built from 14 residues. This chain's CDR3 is CASSQESGSYEQYF. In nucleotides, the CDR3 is TGCGCCAGCAGCCAAGAATCAGGGAGCTACGAGCAGTACTTC.

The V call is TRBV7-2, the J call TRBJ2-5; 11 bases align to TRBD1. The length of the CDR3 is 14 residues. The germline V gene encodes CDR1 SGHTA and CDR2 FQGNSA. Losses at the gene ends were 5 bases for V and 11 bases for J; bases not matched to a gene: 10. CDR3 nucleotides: TGTGCCAGCAGCCCATACCGGGACAGGGGGATGCAGTACTTC. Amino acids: CASSPYRDRGMQYF.

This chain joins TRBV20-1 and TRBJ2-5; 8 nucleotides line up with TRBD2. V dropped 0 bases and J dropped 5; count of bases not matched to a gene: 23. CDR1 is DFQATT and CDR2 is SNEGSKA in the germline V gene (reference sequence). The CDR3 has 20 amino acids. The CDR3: CSARDESDWVPGLGPETQYF. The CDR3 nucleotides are TGCAGTGCTAGAGATGAGTCGGACTGGGTTCCGGGACTAGGGCCCGAGACCCAGTACTTC.